This TCR beta chain was found in a study of OX40 agonist ivuxolimab in advanced cancers. At the level of the whole study: Ivuxolimab was an agonistic, fully human IgG2 monoclonal antibody directed against OX40 (CD134), a costimulatory receptor. Patients were allowed to have had prior anti-PD-1, anti-PD-L1 or anti-CTLA-4 therapy, and 30% to 40% of the dose-escalation patients had been treated with checkpoint inhibitors. In the dose-escalation cohort, roughly four fifths of patients were male, and the mean age was approximately 60 years, with a range of roughly 20 to 80. Of the approximately 54 dose-escalation patients, hepatocellular carcinoma was present in around 19, melanoma in around 15, renal cell carcinoma in 9 and head and neck cancer in 9. The paper describes the monotherapy dose-escalation part (N of about 47 patients) of the phase I trial of ivuxolimab. Partial responses were achieved by three dose-escalation patients, of whom one had hepatocellular carcinoma and two had cutaneous melanoma. The purpose of peripheral TCRbeta sequencing was to test whether ivuxolimab changed TCR sequence diversity and led to clonal T-cell expansion. Intravenous ivuxolimab was administered to patients every 2 weeks at six dose levels: 0.01, 0.1, 0.3, 1.5, 3 and 10 mg/kg.

The full study reports these points: After ivuxolimab, more expanded clones were found on average in CD8+ T cells than in CD4+ T cells. In the 0.1-3.0 mg/kg groups, partial responders had among the lowest normalized peripheral clonal expansion, particularly in CD8+ T cells. At doses of 0.1 to 3.0 mg/kg, clonal expansion of both CD4+ and CD8+ T cells in blood was seen between baseline and week 6. Low levels of normalized T-cell clonal expansion were also seen in some patients who did not respond. Antigen specificity was not determined for the clonally expanded peripheral T cells.

Patients with a history of autoimmune disease or receiving systemic immunosuppression were excluded from the trial. Peripheral blood for TCR sequencing was collected from all dose cohorts at baseline, on cycle 4 day 1, and on cycle 7 day 1. The samples were taken from a phase I, first-in-human, multicenter, open-label dose-escalation trial of ivuxolimab. Adults with locally advanced or metastatic head and neck squamous cell, hepatocellular, melanoma or renal cell carcinoma were enrolled in the trial. Before TCR sequencing, CD4+ and CD8+ T cells were separately sorted from peripheral blood. From the germline V gene, CDR1 is MDHEN and CDR2 is SYDVKM. The CDR3 numbers 16 residues from cysteine through phenylalanine. Only the CDR3 part of the read is kept: 48 bases, read in frame from the first base. At the junction V is shortened by 2 bases and J by 1 base, with 13 bases in between. For sequencing of the TCRbeta CDR3 region, genomic DNA was extracted from the sorted cells. TCRbeta CDR3 regions were sequenced using the immunoSEQ Assay. This immuneACCESS table, as held by TCRdb, lists in-frame sequences with V and J called but not all clones. Of the missing ones, under half trace to an unresolved V gene in checked studies; the others have no known cause. This sample lists about 46,000 clones; around nine tenths were detected once. The ten top clones hold about 0.68% of the sample.

In the case of this clone: What antigen it recognizes has not been identified. No qualities accompany the bases; no much larger clone lies one base away.

The clonotype comes from an adult with an advanced solid tumor such as melanoma, head and neck, liver or kidney cancer. The sequencing here drew on CD4+ or CD8+ T cells sorted from blood, taken in a trial of the OX40 agonist ivuxolimab. The V and J segments used are TRBV28 and TRBJ2-3; D gene: possibly TRBD1, on 5 matching bases. The CDR3 protein sequence reads: CASSLNLGVGTDTQYF. DNA sequence: TGTGCCAGCAGTTTAAATTTAGGGGTCGGCACAGATACGCAGTATTTT.